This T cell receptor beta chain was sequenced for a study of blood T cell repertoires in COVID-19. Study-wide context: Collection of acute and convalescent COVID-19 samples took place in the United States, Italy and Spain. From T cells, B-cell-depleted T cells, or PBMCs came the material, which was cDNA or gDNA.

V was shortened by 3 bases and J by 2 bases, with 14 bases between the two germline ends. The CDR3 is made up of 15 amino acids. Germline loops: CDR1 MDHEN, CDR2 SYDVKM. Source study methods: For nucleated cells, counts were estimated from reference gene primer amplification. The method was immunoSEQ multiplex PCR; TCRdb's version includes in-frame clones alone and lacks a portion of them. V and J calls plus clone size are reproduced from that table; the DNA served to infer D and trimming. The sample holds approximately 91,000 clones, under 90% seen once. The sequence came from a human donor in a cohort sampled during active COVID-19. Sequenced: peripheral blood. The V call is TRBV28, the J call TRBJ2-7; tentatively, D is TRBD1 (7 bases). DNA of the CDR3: TGTGCCAGCAGTTTCCTACAGGGGAGGCCCTACGAGCAGTACTTC. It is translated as CASSFLQGRPYEQYF. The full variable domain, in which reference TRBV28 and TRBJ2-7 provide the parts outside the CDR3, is DVKVTQSSRYLVKRTGEKVFLECVQDMDHENMFWYRQDPGLGLRLIYFSYDVKMKEKGDIPEGYSVSREKKERFSLILESASTNQTSMYLCASSFLQGRPYEQYFGPGTRLTVT.